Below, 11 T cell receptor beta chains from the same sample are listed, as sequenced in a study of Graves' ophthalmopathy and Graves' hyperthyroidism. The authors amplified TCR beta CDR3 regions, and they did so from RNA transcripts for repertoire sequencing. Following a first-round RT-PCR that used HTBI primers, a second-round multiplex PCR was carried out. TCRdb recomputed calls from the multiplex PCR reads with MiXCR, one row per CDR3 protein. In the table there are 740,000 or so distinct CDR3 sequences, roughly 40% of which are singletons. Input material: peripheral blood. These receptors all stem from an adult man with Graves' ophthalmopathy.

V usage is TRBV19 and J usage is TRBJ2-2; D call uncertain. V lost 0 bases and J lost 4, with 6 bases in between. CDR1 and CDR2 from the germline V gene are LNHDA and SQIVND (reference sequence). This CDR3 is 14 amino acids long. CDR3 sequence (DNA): TGTGCCAGTAGTATAGATGGTAGCACCGGGGAGCTGTTTTTT. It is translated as CASSIDGSTGELFF.

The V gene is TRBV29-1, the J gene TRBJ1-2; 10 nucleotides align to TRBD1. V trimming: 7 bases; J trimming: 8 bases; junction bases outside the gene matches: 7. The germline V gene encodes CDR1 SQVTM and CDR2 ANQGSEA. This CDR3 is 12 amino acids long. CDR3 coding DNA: TGCAGCGGAGGGACAGGGGTTGAGGGCTACACCTTC. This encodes CSGGTGVEGYTF.

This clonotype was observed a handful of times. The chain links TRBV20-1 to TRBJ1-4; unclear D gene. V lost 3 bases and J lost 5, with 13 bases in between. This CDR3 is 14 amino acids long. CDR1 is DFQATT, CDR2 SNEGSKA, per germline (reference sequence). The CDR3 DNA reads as TGCAGTGCTAGCCCCGGAATCCAAAATGAAAAACTGTTTTTT. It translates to CSASPGIQNEKLFF.

Here the CDR3 DNA reads TGCAGTGCTACCGTAAGACAGGGGGTGGGCAATCAGCCCCAGCATTTT. Translated: CSATVRQGVGNQPQHF. V usage is TRBV20-1 and J usage is TRBJ1-5; 9 bases match TRBD1. With V trimmed by 4 bases and J by 2 bases, 9 bases remained unmatched. The CDR3 is made up of 16 amino acids. CDR1 and CDR2 from the germline V gene are DFQATT and SNEGSKA (reference sequence).

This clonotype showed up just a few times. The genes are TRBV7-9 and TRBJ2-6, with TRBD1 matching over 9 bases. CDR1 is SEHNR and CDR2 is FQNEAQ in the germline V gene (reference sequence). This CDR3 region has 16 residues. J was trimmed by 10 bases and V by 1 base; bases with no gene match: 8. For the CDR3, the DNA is TGTGCCAGCAGCTTAGGTTCGGGACAGGGTCTTAACGTCCTGACTTTC. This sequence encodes CASSLGSGQGLNVLTF.

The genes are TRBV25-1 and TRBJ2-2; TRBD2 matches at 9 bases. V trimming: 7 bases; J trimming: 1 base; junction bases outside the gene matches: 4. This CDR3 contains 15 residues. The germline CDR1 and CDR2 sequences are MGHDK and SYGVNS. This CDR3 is CASIYSGGNTGELFF. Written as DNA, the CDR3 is TGTGCCAGCATCTATAGCGGGGGGAACACCGGGGAGCTGTTTTTT.

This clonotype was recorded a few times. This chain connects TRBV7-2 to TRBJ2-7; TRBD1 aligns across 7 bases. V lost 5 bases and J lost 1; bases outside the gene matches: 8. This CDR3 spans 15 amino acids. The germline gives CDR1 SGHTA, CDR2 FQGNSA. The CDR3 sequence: CASSPLRDRSYEQYF. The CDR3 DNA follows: TGTGCCAGCAGCCCCCTCCGGGACAGATCCTACGAGCAGTACTTC.

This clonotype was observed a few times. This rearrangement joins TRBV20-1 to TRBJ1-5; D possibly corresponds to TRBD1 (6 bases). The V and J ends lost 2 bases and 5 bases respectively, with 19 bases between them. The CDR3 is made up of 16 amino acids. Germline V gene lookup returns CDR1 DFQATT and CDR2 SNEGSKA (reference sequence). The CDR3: CSARNEVGGRDQPQHF. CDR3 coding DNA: TGCAGTGCTAGAAACGAAGTTGGGGGGCGCGATCAGCCCCAGCATTTT.

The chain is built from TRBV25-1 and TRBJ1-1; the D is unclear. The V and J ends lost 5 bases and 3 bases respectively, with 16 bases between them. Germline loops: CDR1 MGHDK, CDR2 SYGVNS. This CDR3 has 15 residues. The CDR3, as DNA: TGTGCCAGCAGTTTAAATCCCAAGGAGTACACTGAAGCTTTCTTT. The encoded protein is CASSLNPKEYTEAFF. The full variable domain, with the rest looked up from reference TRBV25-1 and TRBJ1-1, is EADIYQTPRYLVIGTGKKITLECSQTMGHDKMYWYQQDPGMELHLIHYSYGVNSTEKGDLSSESTVSRIRTEHFPLTLESARPSHTSQYLCASSLNPKEYTEAFFGQGTRLTVV.

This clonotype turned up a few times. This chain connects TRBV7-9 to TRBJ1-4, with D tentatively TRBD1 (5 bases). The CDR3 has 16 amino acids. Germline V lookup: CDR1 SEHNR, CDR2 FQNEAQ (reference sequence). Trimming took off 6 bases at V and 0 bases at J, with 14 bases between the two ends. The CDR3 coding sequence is TGTGCCAGCAGTGTCCCTTGGGGCCCAACTAATGAAAAACTGTTTTTT. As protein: CASSVPWGPTNEKLFF.

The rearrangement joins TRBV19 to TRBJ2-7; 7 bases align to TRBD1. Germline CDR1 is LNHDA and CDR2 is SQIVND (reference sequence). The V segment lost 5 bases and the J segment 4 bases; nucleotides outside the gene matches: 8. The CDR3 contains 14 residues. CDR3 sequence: CASSYRGPGYEQYF. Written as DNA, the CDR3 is TGTGCCAGTAGTTACAGGGGCCCCGGGTACGAGCAGTACTTC.